Below are 25 T cell receptor beta chains sequenced from a single sample in a study of T cell responses to AZD1222 COVID-19 vaccine. Generated by immunoSEQ multiplex PCR, the TCRdb table keeps only in-frame clones and is missing some. The repertoire holds roughly 86,000 clones, 85% seen once, with over 3.5% in the top ten. The specimen was peripheral blood, collected 28 days after the second AZD1222 dose. The receptors were sampled from an adult who received the AZD1222 COVID-19 vaccine.

The rearrangement links TRBV7-9 to TRBJ2-1; D uncertain. Trimming took 5 bases from V and 8 from J, leaving 10 bases between them. Germline V CDR1 and CDR2: SEHNR, FQNEAQ (reference sequence). The CDR3 is 12 amino acids. The CDR3 region has the DNA TGTGCCAGCAGCGTAGAGTTAGATGAGCAGTTCTTC. This gives the protein CASSVELDEQFF. Using reference TRBV7-9 and TRBJ2-1 for the parts outside the CDR3, the full variable domain is DTGVSQNPRHKITKRGQNVTFRCDPISEHNRLYWYRQTLGQGPEFLTYFQNEAQLEKSRLLSDRFSAERPKGSFSTLEIQRTEQGDSAMYLCASSVELDEQFFGPGTRLTVL.

The chain links TRBV9 to TRBJ1-2; tentative D call: TRBD1 (5 bases). CDR3 length: 15 amino acids. V was trimmed by 3 bases and J by 7 bases, leaving 19 bases between them. CDR1 and CDR2 from the germline V gene are SGDLS and YYNGEE. In nucleotides, the CDR3 is TGTGCCAGCAGCGCCCCCTTCGGGGCGGGGGGTGGCTACACCTTC. It specifies CASSAPFGAGGGYTF.

This chain links TRBV19 with TRBJ1-6, with a possible D match to TRBD1 (6 bases). V dropped 2 bases and J dropped 5 bases, with 16 bases sitting between them. Germline V gene lookup returns CDR1 LNHDA and CDR2 SQIVND (reference sequence). CDR3 length equals 17 residues. CDR3 region: CASSIPPGGDNNSPLHF. The DNA of the CDR3 is TGTGCCAGTAGTATACCGCCTGGAGGGGACAATAATTCACCCCTCCACTTT.

The chain recombines TRBV10-3 with TRBJ2-2; 10 positions match TRBD1. The CDR3 is made up of 13 amino acids. CDR1 and CDR2 (germline): ENHRY, SYGVKD. V was clipped by 11 bases and J by 5 bases; unmatched bases: 5. As DNA, the CDR3 is TGTGCCCTCGGACAGGGGGGGACCGGGGAGCTGTTTTTT. This gives the protein CALGQGGTGELFF.

This clone was observed once. The chain recombines TRBV18 with TRBJ2-1; TRBD2 is a possible D gene (5 bases). Trimming took off 3 bases at V and 8 bases at J, with 14 bases between the two ends. The germline V gene encodes CDR1 KGHSH and CDR2 LQKENI. This CDR3 comprises 14 residues. CDR3 protein: CASSPSSQYDEQFF. The CDR3 DNA reads as TGTGCCAGCTCACCCTCTAGCCAGTACGATGAGCAGTTCTTC.

The chain combines TRBV24-1 with TRBJ2-3; either TRBD1 or TRBD2 may supply D (5 bases each). V was clipped by 6 bases and J by 2 bases, with 20 bases between them. Germline V CDR1 and CDR2: KGHDR, SFDVKD. This CDR3 is built from 17 residues. The CDR3, as DNA: TGTGCCACCAGTTCGATAGACAGAGGGCCCCCCACAGATACGCAGTATTTT. It encodes CATSSIDRGPPTDTQYF.

The chain uses TRBV12-3 or TRBV12-4 and TRBJ1-5; D unresolved. Trimming left V 10 bases short and J 4 bases short, with 11 bases between. This CDR3 region has 12 residues. DNA for the CDR3: TGTGCCACCACGTTTGGGAATCAGCCCCAGCATTTT. This sequence encodes CATTFGNQPQHF.

The chain combines TRBV30 with TRBJ1-1; D uncertain. This CDR3 is 15 amino acids long. V shed 2 bases and J shed 2 bases, with 15 bases lying between them. The V gene's germline CDR1 is GTSNPN and CDR2 SVGIG (reference sequence). The CDR3 bases are TGTGCCTGGAGTCCAATAGACACCCGTAACACTGAAGCTTTCTTT. As protein: CAWSPIDTRNTEAFF.

This clone has a single count. The chain is built from TRBV7-2 and TRBJ2-3; TRBD1 matches 11 bases. Looked up from germline, CDR1 is SGHTA and CDR2 is FQGNSA. This CDR3 is built from 15 residues. The V segment lost 6 bases and the J segment 3 bases; nucleotides outside the gene matches: 5. CDR3 sequence (DNA): TGTGCCAGCAGTCATGGACAGGGGGCGACAGATACGCAGTATTTT. Translation: CASSHGQGATDTQYF.

CDR3 nucleotides: TGTGCCAGCAGCCCCGACAGGCCTGAAGCTTTCTTT. It specifies CASSPDRPEAFF. The chain is built from TRBV11-2 and TRBJ1-1; TRBD1 might be the D (6 bases). Trimming cost V 5 bases and J 6 bases, with 10 bases left between them. The V gene's germline CDR1 is SGHAT and CDR2 FQNNGV. The CDR3 covers 12 residues.

The V gene is TRBV19, the J gene TRBJ2-5; D might be TRBD1 or TRBD2, each matching 5 bases. Between the trimmed V and J ends, which lost 1 base and 5 bases, there was a span of 11 bases. CDR1 is LNHDA and CDR2 is SQIVND in the germline V gene (reference sequence). CDR3 length: 14 amino acids. This CDR3 is CASSIGTGGETQYF. The CDR3 DNA is TGTGCCAGTAGTATAGGCACAGGCGGGGAGACCCAGTACTTC.

The V gene is TRBV27, the J gene TRBJ2-7; 7 bases agree with TRBD1. Germline-derived CDR1 and CDR2 are MNHEY and SMNVEV (reference sequence). This CDR3 has 13 amino acids. V lost 4 bases, J lost 4 bases, and 4 bases stayed unmatched. In DNA, the CDR3 is TGTGCCAGCAGTTCGACAGGGCGGTACGAGCAGTACTTC. Protein product: CASSSTGRYEQYF.

This clone was detected only once. This chain links TRBV4-3 with TRBJ2-1, with TRBD2 matching 15 bases. Germline V gene lookup returns CDR1 LGHNA and CDR2 YSLEER. The CDR3 sequence is 17 residues long. V lost 2 bases and J lost 7; bases outside the gene matches: 6. Written as DNA, the CDR3 is TGCGCCAGCAGCCAAAGGACTAGCGGGAGGGCCAGTAATGAGCAGTTCTTC. It translates to CASSQRTSGRASNEQFF.

The chain combines TRBV6-2 or TRBV6-3 with TRBJ1-1; D call uncertain. The germline V and J ends were trimmed by 0 bases and 2 bases, with 10 bases remaining between them. CDR1 and CDR2 from the germline V gene are MNHEY and SVGEGT. The CDR3 spans 15 residues. CDR3 sequence reads: CASSYSTGRNTEAFF. DNA of the CDR3: TGTGCCAGCAGTTACTCGACTGGCCGAAACACTGAAGCTTTCTTT.

The chain is built from TRBV11-2 and TRBJ2-2; D call uncertain. V was trimmed by 5 bases and J by 4 bases, leaving 11 bases between them. The CDR3 contains 14 residues. Germline-derived CDR1 and CDR2 are SGHAT and FQNNGV. CDR3: CASSPERITGELFF. The DNA of the CDR3 is TGTGCCAGCAGCCCTGAAAGAATCACCGGGGAGCTGTTTTTT.

This clone was recorded a few times. The chain recombines TRBV6-2 or TRBV6-3 with TRBJ2-7; possibly TRBD1 or TRBD2 for D (5 bases each). Germline CDR1 is MNHEY and CDR2 is SVGEGT. Trimming stripped 2 bases from V and 3 bases from J, with 8 bases between. CDR3 length: 13 amino acids. CDR3: CASSYPGGYEQYF. The CDR3 DNA follows: TGTGCCAGCAGTTACCCTGGGGGCTACGAGCAGTACTTC.

This chain connects TRBV24-1 to TRBJ1-3; D is undetermined. Germline assignment: CDR1 KGHDR and CDR2 SFDVKD. This CDR3 has 15 amino acids. Trimming shortened V by 2 bases and J by 0 bases, and 7 bases separated the two germline ends. CDR3 bases: TGTGCCACCAGTGATTCCTCGAACTCTGGAAACACCATATATTTT. Its translation is CATSDSSNSGNTIYF.

The chain uses TRBV27 and TRBJ2-3; no reliable D call. The CDR3 spans 13 residues. V lost 5 bases, J lost 0 bases, and 6 bases lay in between. In germline, CDR1 is MNHEY, CDR2 SMNVEV (reference sequence). Here the CDR3 reads CASSPISTDTQYF. In DNA form, the CDR3 reads TGTGCCAGCAGTCCGATTAGCACAGATACGCAGTATTTT.

This rearrangement joins TRBV3-1 (or the pseudogene TRBV3-2) to TRBJ1-6; D gene unclear. Germline values: CDR1 LGHDT, CDR2 YNNKEL (reference sequence). Between the trimmed V and J ends, which lost 4 bases and 10 bases, there was a span of 8 bases. The CDR3 extends over 12 amino acids. CDR3 amino acids: CASSLPNSPLHF. CDR3 coding DNA: TGTGCCAGCAGCCTTCCGAACTCACCCCTCCACTTT.

This chain links TRBV3-1 (or the pseudogene TRBV3-2) with TRBJ1-6, with 8 nucleotides matching TRBD1. With V trimmed by 0 bases and J by 7 bases, 8 bases remained unmatched. Germline V gives CDR1 LGHDT, CDR2 YNNKEL (reference sequence). This CDR3 region has 17 residues. This chain's CDR3 is CASSQDLRQGYNSPLHF. The CDR3 DNA sequence: TGTGCCAGCAGCCAAGATCTCCGACAGGGGTACAATTCACCCCTCCACTTT.

The CDR3 DNA reads as TGTGCCAGCAGCTTTTCTAATCAGCCCCAGCATTTT. Translating gives CASSFSNQPQHF. The V and J genes are TRBV5-6 and TRBJ1-5; D gene uncertain. Germline CDR1 SGHDT, CDR2 YYEEEE. The CDR3 spans 12 residues. V shed 2 bases and J shed 4 bases, with 4 bases lying between them.

This sequence joins TRBV15 and TRBJ2-1; 7 bases fit TRBD2. Trimming cost V 5 bases and J 7 bases; bases outside gene matches: 8. The CDR3 has 14 residues. CDR1 is LNHNV and CDR2 is YYDKDF in the germline V gene (reference sequence). For the CDR3, the DNA is TGTGCCACCAGCCCGTGGGAGGGACGGAATGAGCAGTTCTTC. Its translation is CATSPWEGRNEQFF.

The genes are TRBV28 and TRBJ2-4; D is uncertain. The CDR3 loop spans 16 amino acids. Trimming stripped 6 bases from V and 0 bases from J, with 15 bases between. Germline CDR1 reads MDHEN; CDR2 reads SYDVKM. In nucleotides, the CDR3 is TGTGCCAGCAGCCCTCCTCCCTTCGGAGCCAAAAACATTCAGTACTTC. Its protein is CASSPPPFGAKNIQYF.

This sequence joins TRBV9 and TRBJ1-1, with D maybe TRBD1 (6 bases). The CDR3 is 14 residues long. Trimming left V 4 bases short and J 0 bases short, with 10 bases between. The germline gives CDR1 SGDLS, CDR2 YYNGEE. This chain's CDR3 is CASSPGTLNTEAFF. CDR3 bases: TGTGCCAGCAGCCCAGGGACATTGAACACTGAAGCTTTCTTT.

The chain couples TRBV6-2 or TRBV6-3 to TRBJ2-6; no definite D call. Per germline, CDR1 MNHEY and CDR2 SVGEGT. V lost 4 bases to trimming and J lost 4 bases, with 17 bases between them. CDR3 length equals 17 residues. The CDR3 sequence is CASSSTPHSQGANVLTF. The CDR3 DNA sequence: TGTGCCAGCAGTTCCACACCCCACTCTCAGGGGGCCAACGTCCTGACTTTC.